These 26 T cell receptor beta chains share one sample of origin, sequenced in a study of blood T cell repertoires in COVID-19. Only in-frame clones appear in the TCRdb table, and some are missing; sequencing was by immunoSEQ multiplex PCR. Counted here are some 250,000 clones, around 87% occurring once; the ten biggest clones make up more than 2.5%. The specimen sequenced was peripheral blood. The receptors derive from a woman between 25 and 40 years old who had recovered from COVID-19.

V is TRBV27 and J is TRBJ1-6, with 9 bases identical to TRBD1. The germline gives CDR1 MNHEY, CDR2 SMNVEV (reference sequence). The CDR3 runs 20 residues. V dropped 2 bases and J dropped 4; count of bases not matched to a gene: 15. The CDR3, as DNA: TGTGCCAGCAGTTTAGCCGCTCTTGGGACAGGGAGGGCTTATAATTCACCCCTCCACTTT. Translated, it gives CASSLAALGTGRAYNSPLHF.

About this clone: Other DNA sequences from this sample encode an identical CDR3 as well. The chain employs TRBV5-1 and TRBJ2-5; TRBD1 aligns across 8 bases. The CDR3 is 15 amino acids. V dropped 4 bases and J dropped 2; count of bases not matched to a gene: 7. Looked up from germline, CDR1 is SGHRS and CDR2 is YFSETQ. CDR3 loop: CASSRGGTGQETQYF. CDR3 sequence (DNA): TGCGCCAGCAGCCGGGGCGGGACAGGACAAGAGACCCAGTACTTC.

J is TRBJ2-3 and V is TRBV6-2 or TRBV6-3; unclear D gene. Trimming shortened V by 4 bases and J by 3 bases, and 8 bases separated the two germline ends. This CDR3 contains 13 residues. Germline V gene data show CDR1 as MNHEY and CDR2 as SVGEGT. This CDR3 is CASSLYFTDTQYF. CDR3 nucleotide sequence: TGTGCCAGCAGTTTGTACTTTACAGATACGCAGTATTTT.

The CDR3 DNA is TGTGCCAGCAGCCCCTCTCGGGGATTCAATGAGCAGTTCTTC. It encodes CASSPSRGFNEQFF. The V call is TRBV14, the J call TRBJ2-1; weak D call: TRBD2 (5 bases). Trimming took 4 bases from V and 6 from J, leaving 13 bases between them. The CDR3 is 14 residues long. Germline CDR1 and CDR2: SGHDN and FVKESK.

For this clone: The sample contains more than one DNA sequence encoding this CDR3. CDR3 residues: CASSLAGNTGELFF. The CDR3 region has the DNA TGCGCCAGCAGCTTGGCGGGGAACACCGGGGAGCTGTTTTTT. The chain links TRBV5-1 to TRBJ2-2; D not resolved. The V end lost 0 bases, the J end lost 1 base, and 4 bases lay between the germline ends. This CDR3 region has 14 residues. Germline CDR1 SGHRS, CDR2 YFSETQ.

The gene calls are TRBV27 and TRBJ2-1, with TRBD2 as a possible D gene (6 bases). The V gene lost 6 bases and the J gene lost 14 bases, with 17 bases spanning the gap. Germline CDR1 and CDR2: MNHEY and SMNVEV (reference sequence). The CDR3 spans 12 residues. The CDR3 DNA follows: TGTGCCAGCAGACCTCCAGGGAGGCGGGAGTTCTTC. Translated, it gives CASRPPGRREFF.

The chain combines TRBV5-4 with TRBJ2-1; weak D call: TRBD2 (6 bases). The V end lost 0 bases, the J end lost 5 bases, and 9 bases lay between the germline ends. The CDR3 length is 14 residues. Germline-derived CDR1 and CDR2 are SGHNT and YYREEE (reference sequence). CDR3: CASSLGGDDNEQFF. The CDR3, as DNA: TGTGCCAGCAGCTTGGGCGGGGACGACAATGAGCAGTTCTTC. Variable domain in full (rest from reference TRBV5-4 and TRBJ2-1): ETGVTQSPTHLIKTRGQQVTLRCSSQSGHNTVSWYQQALGQGPQFIFQYYREEENGRGNFPPRFSGLQFPNYSSELNVNALELDDSALYLCASSLGGDDNEQFFGPGTRLTVL.

The chain joins TRBV19 to TRBJ1-3; no definite D call. V shed 7 bases and J shed 0 bases, with 16 bases lying between them. Germline V gene sequence: CDR1 LNHDA, CDR2 SQIVND (reference sequence). This CDR3 contains 16 residues. The CDR3 reads CASIPQARRSGNTIYF. CDR3 DNA: TGTGCCAGTATCCCCCAAGCCCGCCGCTCTGGAAACACCATATATTTT.

The rearrangement joins TRBV12-3 or TRBV12-4 to TRBJ2-7; a possible D gene is TRBD1 (6 bases). V gave up 6 bases and J gave up 4 bases, with 10 bases separating them. The CDR3 totals 12 residues. CDR3 residues: CASSQTGYEQYF. CDR3 nucleotides: TGTGCCAGCAGCCAAACAGGGTACGAGCAGTACTTC.

The V call is TRBV18, the J call TRBJ2-7, with 8 bases matching TRBD1. Germline CDR1 and CDR2: KGHSH and LQKENI. V was clipped by 4 bases and J by 2 bases; unmatched bases: 4. CDR3 size: 14 residues. In DNA, the CDR3 is TGTGCCAGCTCACAAGAGACAGGGGCCTACGAGCAGTACTTC. Amino acid sequence: CASSQETGAYEQYF.

The rearrangement uses TRBV18 and TRBJ2-3; no firm D call. The CDR3 totals 13 residues. The V and J ends lost 4 bases and 6 bases respectively, with 11 bases between them. The germline CDR1 and CDR2 sequences are KGHSH and LQKENI. The chain's CDR3 is CASSLHLGDTQYF. The CDR3 bases are TGTGCCAGCTCACTCCACTTGGGCGATACGCAGTATTTT.

The chain carries TRBV7-2 and TRBJ2-5; perhaps TRBD2 as D (5 bases). V was shortened by 1 base and J by 4 bases, with 10 bases between the two germline ends. Germline V lookup: CDR1 SGHTA, CDR2 FQGNSA. The CDR3 contains 14 residues. The CDR3, as DNA: TGTGCCAGCAGCTTAGTGCCGGGGTTAGAGACCCAGTACTTC. Translated: CASSLVPGLETQYF.

V is TRBV29-1 and J is TRBJ2-3; 7 bases fit TRBD2. Germline lookup yields CDR1 SQVTM and CDR2 ANQGSEA. CDR3 length: 13 amino acids. Losses at the gene ends were 2 bases for V and 6 bases for J; bases not matched to a gene: 5. The CDR3 sequence is CSVERLASDTQYF. CDR3 nucleotide sequence: TGCAGCGTTGAAAGACTAGCTTCTGATACGCAGTATTTT.

J is TRBJ2-5 and V is TRBV6-6, with D perhaps matching TRBD2 (5 bases). The CDR3 extends over 16 amino acids. V was cut by 5 bases and J by 1 base, with 17 bases left in between. CDR1 and CDR2 from the germline V gene are MNHNY and SVGAGI (reference sequence). The CDR3 coding sequence is TGTGCCAGCAGTCCATTGGACTCATCTACCCAAGAGACCCAGTACTTC. Translating it yields CASSPLDSSTQETQYF.

The chain recombines TRBV2 with TRBJ2-7; D is perhaps TRBD1 (6 bases). The CDR3 is 12 residues long. With 8 bases removed from V and 2 bases from J, the gap between germline ends came to 10 bases. Per germline, CDR1 SNHLY and CDR2 FYNNEI. The CDR3 protein is CASRTETYEQYF. In DNA form, the CDR3 reads TGTGCCAGCCGGACAGAGACCTACGAGCAGTACTTC.

The chain links TRBV9 to TRBJ2-1, with D maybe TRBD2 (5 bases). In germline, CDR1 is SGDLS, CDR2 YYNGEE. The CDR3 length is 17 residues. Deletions cut 2 bases from V and 2 bases from J, with 17 bases between. CDR3 sequence reads: CASSVGIGADTYNEQFF. The CDR3 DNA follows: TGTGCCAGCAGCGTGGGGATAGGAGCGGATACCTACAATGAGCAGTTCTTC.

The chain couples TRBV27 to TRBJ1-2, with D possibly matching TRBD1 (5 bases). Trimming stripped 5 bases from V and 8 bases from J, with 21 bases between. CDR3 length: 15 amino acids. From germline, CDR1 is MNHEY and CDR2 SMNVEV (reference sequence). The CDR3 DNA reads as TGTGCCAGCAGTCCAGGCATTGGGTGGGGCGCGGGCTACACCTTC. Its translation: CASSPGIGWGAGYTF.

This clone has just one count. The chain uses TRBV5-8 and TRBJ2-5; D unclear. Germline CDR1 is SGHTS and CDR2 is YDEGEE. Trimming shortened V by 0 bases and J by 1 base, and 7 bases separated the two germline ends. The CDR3 is 14 residues long. The CDR3: CASSLVPIQETQYF. The CDR3 nucleotides read TGTGCCAGCAGCTTGGTTCCCATCCAAGAGACCCAGTACTTC.

This chain joins TRBV4-2 and TRBJ1-3; weak D call: TRBD1 (5 bases). There are 17 residues in the CDR3. V was clipped by 3 bases and J by 0 bases, with 15 bases between them. Germline values: CDR1 LGHNA, CDR2 YNFKEQ. The DNA for the CDR3 is TGTGCCAGCAGCCAGACCCCCGGGGGAAGCTCTGGAAACACCATATATTTT. Its translation: CASSQTPGGSSGNTIYF.

J is TRBJ2-7 and V is TRBV10-3; D is perhaps TRBD1 (5 bases). Germline CDR1 ENHRY, CDR2 SYGVKD. The ends were cut back, 2 bases at V and 6 bases at J, with 11 bases in the middle. The CDR3 consists of 13 residues. The CDR3 coding sequence is TGTGCCATCAGTGAGCTCCAGGGCGTCGAGCAGTACTTC. Encoded protein: CAISELQGVEQYF.

This sequence joins TRBV4-2 and TRBJ1-5, with TRBD1 matching over 7 bases. V shed 0 bases and J 2 bases; nucleotides not matched to a gene: 10. Germline assignment: CDR1 LGHNA and CDR2 YNFKEQ. The CDR3 runs to 18 residues. The CDR3 bases are TGTGCCAGCAGCCAAGAAGGGTTCGGAGGGGGCGGCAATCAGCCCCAGCATTTT. It translates to CASSQEGFGGGGNQPQHF.

The sample holds a few counts of this clone. V is TRBV7-9 and J is TRBJ1-5; no clear D. The germline gives CDR1 SEHNR, CDR2 FQNEAQ (reference sequence). V was clipped by 1 base and J by 5 bases, with 6 bases between them. The CDR3 spans 13 residues. CDR3: CASSLGLDQPQHF. Written as DNA, the CDR3 is TGTGCCAGCAGCTTAGGATTAGATCAGCCCCAGCATTTT. The full variable domain, completed using reference TRBV7-9 and TRBJ1-5, is DTGVSQNPRHKITKRGQNVTFRCDPISEHNRLYWYRQTLGQGPEFLTYFQNEAQLEKSRLLSDRFSAERPKGSFSTLEIQRTEQGDSAMYLCASSLGLDQPQHFGDGTRLSIL.

The chain employs TRBV5-1 and TRBJ2-3; 12 nucleotides align to TRBD2. V was clipped by 4 bases and J by 2 bases; unmatched bases: 11. The CDR3 loop spans 18 amino acids. CDR1 SGHRS and CDR2 YFSETQ come from the germline V gene. The CDR3 DNA reads as TGCGCCAGCAGCCAGCTCCGGACTAGCGGGGAAATCACAGATACGCAGTATTTT. Its translation: CASSQLRTSGEITDTQYF.

The V and J genes are TRBV19 and TRBJ1-3, with D tentatively TRBD1 (6 bases). V lost 3 bases to trimming and J lost 0 bases, with 12 bases between them. The CDR3 length is 16 residues. Germline V gene lookup returns CDR1 LNHDA and CDR2 SQIVND (reference sequence). The CDR3 DNA is TGTGCCAGTAGTATTCCGACAGGATCCTCTGGAAACACCATATATTTT. It codes for CASSIPTGSSGNTIYF.

The chain is built from TRBV29-1 and TRBJ2-2; 10 nucleotides line up with TRBD2. The CDR3 totals 18 residues. V shed 1 base, J shed 6 bases, and the junction held 14 bases outside the gene matches. Germline V gene sequence: CDR1 SQVTM, CDR2 ANQGSEA. The CDR3 region has the DNA TGCAGCGTTGAAGGCTCACGGGCTAGCGGGGGTGGTGCCGGGGAGCTGTTTTTT. Residues: CSVEGSRASGGGAGELFF.

In this sample, this clone turned up a few times. The chain joins TRBV30 to TRBJ1-5; possible D gene TRBD1, 6 bases. Trimming removed 1 base from V and 5 bases from J, with 18 bases in between. The CDR3 runs 16 residues. The germline gives CDR1 GTSNPN, CDR2 SVGIG (reference sequence). CDR3 protein: CAWSAPWVPGDQPQHF. In nucleotides, the CDR3 is TGTGCCTGGAGTGCGCCCTGGGTCCCAGGGGATCAGCCCCAGCATTTT.